This entry describes one T cell receptor beta chain. What antigen it recognizes has not been identified. No base quality values were provided; no much bigger clone lies one nucleotide off. Each collaborating institution followed its own protocols to collect whole blood in K2EDTA tubes. Collaborator samples were shipped for TCRbeta analysis as frozen whole blood, isolated PBMCs, or DNA extracted from either sample type. Reading the germline V gene (reference sequence) gives CDR1 MNHEY and CDR2 SMNVEV. V loses 8 bases at its end and J loses 3 bases; junction bases beyond the gene matches: 17. The CDR3 runs 18 residues from the cysteine to the phenylalanine. Left in the record is the CDR3 DNA by itself, 54 bases read in frame from the first base. The immunoSEQ Assay, a bias-controlled multiplex PCR, was used to amplify TCRbeta CDR3 regions from genomic DNA. In the source study's methods: The number of nucleated cells in each sample was estimated from the amplification of reference gene primers within the assay. Sequence reads were collapsed and filtered to measure the absolute abundance of every unique TCRbeta CDR3 rearrangement. For each sample, productive Simpson clonality was calculated as the square root of Simpson's diversity index over productive rearrangements. Entries here come from immuneACCESS through TCRdb and include only in-frame sequences with V and J called. Some clones fail to appear in such tables; in the studies checked, an unresolved V gene covers under half of the shortfall, and the cause of the remainder is unknown. V, J and clone size are taken as reported in that table, and D and trimming were inferred from the DNA itself. The sample table shows some 100,000 clones, and roughly 77% are seen once. The ten largest account for 10% to 15% of the sample.

The data are from a study of blood T cell repertoires in COVID-19 (dated by TCRdb to 2018 to 2020). Turning to the overall study: Collaborator samples came from the United States, Italy and Spain and covered acute and convalescent phases of COVID-19. The repertoires were released in a freely available public database meant as a resource for research on the immune response to SARS-CoV-2. Subjects who had been exposed to COVID-19, were actively infected with it, or had recovered from it provided the deeply sampled blood TCRbeta repertoires that made up the dataset. Nearly every sample came with metadata listing a de-identified subject ID, COVID-19 status, age in years and sex. HLA class I and class II types, where available, came from metadata supplied by the sample provider rather than from assay-based typing. Samples came from the ongoing ImmuneRACE study (first 160 participants) plus 1,254 subjects from 6 global collaborators. The material from the prospective study consisted of cDNA or gDNA derived from T cells, B-cell-depleted T cells, or PBMCs. Results the study describes overall, beyond this receptor: The amount of clinical and demographic metadata varied by source and participant and was provided uncurated.

Sequenced: peripheral blood. The receptor was derived from a human donor in a cohort sampled during active COVID-19. The chain is encoded by TRBV27 joined to TRBJ1-4, with 8 central nucleotides matching TRBD1. The nucleotide sequence reads as follows: TGTGCCAGCTCCAGGACAGGGTTAATGATGGCATCTAATGAAAAACTGTTTTTT. Translated, this is CASSRTGLMMASNEKLFF.